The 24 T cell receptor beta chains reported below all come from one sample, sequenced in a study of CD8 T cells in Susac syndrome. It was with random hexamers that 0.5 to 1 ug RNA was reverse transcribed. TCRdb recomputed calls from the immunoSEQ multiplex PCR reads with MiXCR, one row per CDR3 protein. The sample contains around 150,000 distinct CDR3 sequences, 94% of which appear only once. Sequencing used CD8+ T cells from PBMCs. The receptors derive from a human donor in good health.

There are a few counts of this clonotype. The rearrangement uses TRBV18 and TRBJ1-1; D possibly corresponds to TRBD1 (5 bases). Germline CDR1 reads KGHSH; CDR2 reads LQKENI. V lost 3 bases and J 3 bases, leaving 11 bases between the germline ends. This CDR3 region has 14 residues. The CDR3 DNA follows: TGTGCCAGCTCACCCCCCCAGGGTCACACTGAAGCTTTCTTT. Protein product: CASSPPQGHTEAFF.

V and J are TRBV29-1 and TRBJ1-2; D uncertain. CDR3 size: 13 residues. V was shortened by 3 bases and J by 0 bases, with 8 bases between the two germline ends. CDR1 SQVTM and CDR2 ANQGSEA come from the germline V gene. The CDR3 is CSVDDTSNYGYTF. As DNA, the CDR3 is TGCAGCGTTGATGACACCTCTAACTATGGCTACACCTTC.

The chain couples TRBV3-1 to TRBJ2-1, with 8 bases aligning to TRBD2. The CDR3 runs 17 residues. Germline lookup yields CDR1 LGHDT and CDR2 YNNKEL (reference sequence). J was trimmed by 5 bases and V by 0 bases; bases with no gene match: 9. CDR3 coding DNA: TGTGCCAGCAGCCAAGAAGCGCGGCGGGAGGCAGACAATGAGCAGTTCTTC. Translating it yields CASSQEARREADNEQFF.

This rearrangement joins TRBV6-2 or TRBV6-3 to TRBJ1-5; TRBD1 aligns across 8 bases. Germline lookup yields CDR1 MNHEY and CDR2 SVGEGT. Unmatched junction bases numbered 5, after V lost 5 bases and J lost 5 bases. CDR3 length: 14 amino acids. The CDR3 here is CASSPRQGHQPQHF. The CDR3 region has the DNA TGTGCCAGCAGTCCCCGACAGGGGCATCAGCCCCAGCATTTT.

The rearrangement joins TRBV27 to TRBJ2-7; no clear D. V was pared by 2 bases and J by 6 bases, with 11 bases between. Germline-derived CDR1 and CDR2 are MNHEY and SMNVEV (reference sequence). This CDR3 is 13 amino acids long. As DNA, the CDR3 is TGTGCCAGCAGTTTAATAGGGTTTGGCGAGCAGTACTTC. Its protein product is CASSLIGFGEQYF.

This chain's CDR3 is CSASPGGSTDTQYF. The CDR3 region has the DNA TGCAGTGCTAGCCCGGGAGGGAGCACAGATACGCAGTATTTT. V usage is TRBV20-1 and J usage is TRBJ2-3; 8 positions match TRBD2. The CDR3 is 14 amino acids. The V gene end was trimmed by 3 bases and the J gene end by 0 bases; junction bases not matched to a gene: 2. Germline V CDR1 and CDR2: DFQATT, SNEGSKA (reference sequence).

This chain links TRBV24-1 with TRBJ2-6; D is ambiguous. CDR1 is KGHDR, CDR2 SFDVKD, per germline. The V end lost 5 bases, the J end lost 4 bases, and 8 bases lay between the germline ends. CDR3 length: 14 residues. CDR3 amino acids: CATSGADGANVLTF. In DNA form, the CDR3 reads TGTGCCACCAGTGGGGCGGACGGGGCCAACGTCCTGACTTTC.

CDR3 in DNA: TGTGCCAGCAGCGGACTAGCGGGAGTAGAGACCCAGTACTTC. Translation: CASSGLAGVETQYF. The rearrangement joins TRBV6-2 or TRBV6-3 to TRBJ2-5; 13 bases agree with TRBD2. This CDR3 region has 14 residues. Trimming cost V 6 bases and J 4 bases; bases outside gene matches: 2. CDR1 and CDR2 (germline): MNHEY, SVGEGT.

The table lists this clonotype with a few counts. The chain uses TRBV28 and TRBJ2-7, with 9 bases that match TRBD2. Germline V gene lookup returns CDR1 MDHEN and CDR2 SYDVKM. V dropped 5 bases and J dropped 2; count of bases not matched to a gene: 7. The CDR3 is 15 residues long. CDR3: CASSPRLAETYEQYF. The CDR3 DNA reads TGTGCCAGCAGTCCACGACTAGCGGAGACCTACGAGCAGTACTTC.

CDR3 loop: CAWSGGTGSVDTEAFF. CDR3 nucleotides: TGTGCCTGGAGTGGAGGGACAGGGTCGGTGGACACTGAAGCTTTCTTT. The chain uses TRBV30 and TRBJ1-1; 9 bases match TRBD1. V was clipped by 1 base and J by 3 bases; unmatched bases: 9. Germline assignment: CDR1 GTSNPN and CDR2 SVGIG (reference sequence). CDR3 size: 16 residues.

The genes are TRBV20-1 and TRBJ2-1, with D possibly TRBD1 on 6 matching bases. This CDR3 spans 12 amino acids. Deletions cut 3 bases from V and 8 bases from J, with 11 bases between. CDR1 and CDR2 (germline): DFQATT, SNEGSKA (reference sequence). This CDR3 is CSASEGVHEQFF. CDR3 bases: TGCAGTGCTAGTGAGGGGGTTCATGAGCAGTTCTTC.

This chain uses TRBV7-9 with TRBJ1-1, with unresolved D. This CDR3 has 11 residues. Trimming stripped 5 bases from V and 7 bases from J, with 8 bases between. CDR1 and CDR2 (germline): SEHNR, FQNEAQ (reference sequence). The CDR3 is CASSLEHEAFF. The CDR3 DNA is TGTGCCAGCAGCCTCGAGCATGAAGCTTTCTTT.

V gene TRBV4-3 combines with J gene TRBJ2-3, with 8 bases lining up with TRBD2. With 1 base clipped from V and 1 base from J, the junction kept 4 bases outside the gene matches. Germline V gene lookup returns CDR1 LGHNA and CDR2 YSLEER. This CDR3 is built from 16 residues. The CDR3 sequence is CASSQGSGVGTDTQYF. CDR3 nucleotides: TGCGCCAGCAGCCAAGGTAGCGGGGTGGGCACAGATACGCAGTATTTT.

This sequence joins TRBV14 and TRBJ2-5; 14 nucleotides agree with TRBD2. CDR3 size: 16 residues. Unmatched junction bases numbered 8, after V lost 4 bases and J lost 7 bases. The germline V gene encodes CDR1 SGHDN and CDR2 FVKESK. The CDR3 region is CASSPGTSGSSGTQYF. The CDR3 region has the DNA TGTGCCAGCAGCCCCGGGACTAGCGGGAGCTCGGGGACCCAGTACTTC.

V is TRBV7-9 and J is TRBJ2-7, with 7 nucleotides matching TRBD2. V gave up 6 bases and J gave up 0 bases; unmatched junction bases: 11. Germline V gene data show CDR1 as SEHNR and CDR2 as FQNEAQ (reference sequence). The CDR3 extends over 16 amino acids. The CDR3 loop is CASSSSRLADSYEQYF. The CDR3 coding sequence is TGTGCCAGCAGTTCATCCCGACTAGCAGACTCCTACGAGCAGTACTTC.

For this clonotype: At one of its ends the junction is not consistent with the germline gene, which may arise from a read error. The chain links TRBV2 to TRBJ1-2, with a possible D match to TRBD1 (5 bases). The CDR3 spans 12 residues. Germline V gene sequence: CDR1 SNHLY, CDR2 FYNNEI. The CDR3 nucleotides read TGTGCCAGCAGTACCAACCCGGGACGAAACTCTTTC. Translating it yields CASSTNPGRNSF.

This chain's CDR3 is CASSYSPQYNEQFF. In nucleotides, the CDR3 is TGTGCCAGCAGTTATAGCCCCCAGTACAATGAGCAGTTCTTC. The chain couples TRBV6-5 to TRBJ2-1; D unclear. V was clipped by 3 bases and J by 4 bases, with 10 bases between them. Germline-derived CDR1 and CDR2 are MNHEY and SVGAGI. The CDR3 has 14 amino acids.

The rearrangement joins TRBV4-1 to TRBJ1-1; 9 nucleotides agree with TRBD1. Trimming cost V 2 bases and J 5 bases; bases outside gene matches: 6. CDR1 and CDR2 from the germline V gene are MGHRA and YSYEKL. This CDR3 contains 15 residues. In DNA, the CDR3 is TGCGCCAGCAGCCAACGAACAGGGGGCGAGACTGAAGCTTTCTTT. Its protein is CASSQRTGGETEAFF.

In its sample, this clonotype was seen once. This CDR3 reads CASSFSTEGYEQYF. CDR3 in DNA: TGTGCCAGCAGTTTTTCCACAGAAGGCTACGAGCAGTACTTC. The chain has TRBV27 and TRBJ2-7; D remains ambiguous. The CDR3 runs 14 residues. Germline V gene lookup returns CDR1 MNHEY and CDR2 SMNVEV (reference sequence). Deletions cut 3 bases from V and 3 bases from J, with 12 bases between.

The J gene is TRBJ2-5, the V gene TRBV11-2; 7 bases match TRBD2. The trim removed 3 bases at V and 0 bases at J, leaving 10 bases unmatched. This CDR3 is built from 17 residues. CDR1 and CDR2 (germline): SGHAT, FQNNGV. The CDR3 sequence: CASSFGYASGNQETQYF. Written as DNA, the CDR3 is TGTGCCAGCAGCTTCGGGTATGCTAGCGGAAACCAAGAGACCCAGTACTTC.

DNA of the CDR3: TGTGCCAGCAGCTTAGGCCGACGGGCCTACAATGAGCAGTTCTTC. Its protein product is CASSLGRRAYNEQFF. V usage is TRBV7-2 and J usage is TRBJ2-1; no definite D call. V was pared by 1 base and J by 2 bases, with 9 bases between. Germline CDR1 reads SGHTA; CDR2 reads FQGNSA. There are 15 residues in the CDR3.

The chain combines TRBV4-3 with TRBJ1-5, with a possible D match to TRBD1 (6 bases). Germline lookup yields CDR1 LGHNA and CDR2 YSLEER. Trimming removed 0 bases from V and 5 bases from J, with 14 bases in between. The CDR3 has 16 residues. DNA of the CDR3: TGCGCCAGCAGCCAAGATTGGGGGCTGTCCTATCAGCCCCAGCATTTT. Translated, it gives CASSQDWGLSYQPQHF.

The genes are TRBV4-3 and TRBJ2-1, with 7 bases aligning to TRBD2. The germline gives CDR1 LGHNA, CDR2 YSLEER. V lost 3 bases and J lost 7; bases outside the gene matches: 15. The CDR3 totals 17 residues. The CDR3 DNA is TGCGCCAGCAGCCAGGGGTTTGCGCGGGAGATGGGAAATGAGCAGTTCTTC. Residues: CASSQGFAREMGNEQFF.

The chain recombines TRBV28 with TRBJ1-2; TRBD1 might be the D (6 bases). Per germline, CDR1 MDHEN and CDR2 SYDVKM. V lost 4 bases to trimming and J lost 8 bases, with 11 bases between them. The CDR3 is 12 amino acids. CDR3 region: CASSWTGAGYTF. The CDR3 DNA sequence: TGTGCCAGCAGTTGGACGGGGGCCGGCTACACCTTC.